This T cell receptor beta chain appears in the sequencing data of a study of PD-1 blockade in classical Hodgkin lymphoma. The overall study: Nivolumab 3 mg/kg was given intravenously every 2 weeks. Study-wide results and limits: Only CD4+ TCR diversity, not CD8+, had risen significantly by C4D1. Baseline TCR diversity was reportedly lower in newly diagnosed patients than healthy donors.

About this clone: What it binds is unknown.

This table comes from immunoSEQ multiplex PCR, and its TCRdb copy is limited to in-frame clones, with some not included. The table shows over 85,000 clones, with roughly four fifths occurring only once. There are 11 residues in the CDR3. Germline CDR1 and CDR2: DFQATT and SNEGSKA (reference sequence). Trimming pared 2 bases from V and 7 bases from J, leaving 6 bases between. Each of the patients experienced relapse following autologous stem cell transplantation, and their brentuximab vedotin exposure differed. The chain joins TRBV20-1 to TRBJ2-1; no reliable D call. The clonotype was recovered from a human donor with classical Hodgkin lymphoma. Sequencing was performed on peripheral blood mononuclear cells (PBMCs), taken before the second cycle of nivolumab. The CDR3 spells CSARNGNEQFF. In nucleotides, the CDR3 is TGCAGTGCTAGAAACGGGAATGAGCAGTTCTTC.